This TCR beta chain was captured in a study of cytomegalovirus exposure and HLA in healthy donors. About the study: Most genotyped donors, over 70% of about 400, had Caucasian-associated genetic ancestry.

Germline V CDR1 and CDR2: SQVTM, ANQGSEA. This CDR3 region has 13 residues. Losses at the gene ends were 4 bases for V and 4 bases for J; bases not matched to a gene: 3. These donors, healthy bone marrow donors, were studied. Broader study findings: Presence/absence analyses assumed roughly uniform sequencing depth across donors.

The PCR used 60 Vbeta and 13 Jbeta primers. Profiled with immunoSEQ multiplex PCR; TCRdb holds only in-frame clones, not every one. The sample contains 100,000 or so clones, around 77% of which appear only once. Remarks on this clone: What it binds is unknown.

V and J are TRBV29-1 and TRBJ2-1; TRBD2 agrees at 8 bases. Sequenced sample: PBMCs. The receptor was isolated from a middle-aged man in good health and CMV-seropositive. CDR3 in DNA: TGCAGCGTTGCAGCGGGGGATTACAATGAGCAGTTCTTC. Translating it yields CSVAAGDYNEQFF.